Following are 4 T cell receptor beta chains from one sample sequenced in a study of T cell responses to AZD1222 COVID-19 vaccine. Repertoires were generated with immunoSEQ multiplex PCR, while TCRdb's copy carries only in-frame clones and drops some. Of fewer than 200,000 clones in the sample, about 90% are singletons; the top ten hold 1.9%. The sample in question was peripheral blood, obtained on day 0 of AZD1222 vaccination. Receptors were obtained from an adult in good health.

The sample holds a few counts of this clone. The chain recombines TRBV6-5 with TRBJ1-4; D is unresolved. CDR3 length: 13 amino acids. Germline loops: CDR1 MNHEY, CDR2 SVGAGI. V was shortened by 0 bases and J by 8 bases, with 7 bases between the two germline ends. CDR3 sequence: CASSYSMEEKLFF. The CDR3 coding sequence is TGTGCCAGCAGTTACTCGATGGAGGAAAAACTGTTTTTT.

As to this clone: The junction differs from germline at one of its ends, possibly a read error. V gene TRBV7-3 combines with J gene TRBJ2-2; D may be TRBD2 (5 bases). CDR3 length: 15 residues. CDR1 is SGHTA, CDR2 FQGTGA, per germline. In nucleotides, the CDR3 is TGTGCCAGCAGCGTAACGACGGGAAACACCGGGGAGCTGTTTTTT. It specifies CASSVTTGNTGELFF.

This rearrangement joins TRBV10-3 to TRBJ2-2; a possible D gene is TRBD2 (5 bases). This CDR3 region has 14 residues. V gave up 0 bases and J gave up 4 bases, with 6 bases separating them. The germline gives CDR1 ENHRY, CDR2 SYGVKD. CDR3 amino acids: CAISESRGTGELFF. Here the CDR3 DNA reads TGTGCCATCAGTGAGTCCCGGGGCACCGGGGAGCTGTTTTTT.

The chain combines TRBV29-1 with TRBJ2-2; 7 bases line up with TRBD1. The CDR3 loop spans 16 amino acids. Germline CDR1 and CDR2: SQVTM and ANQGSEA. J gave up 1 base and V 1 base, and 6 bases lay outside the gene matches. CDR3 nucleotide sequence: TGCAGCGTTGAAGTCCCAGGACAGGTGAACACCGGGGAGCTGTTTTTT. Translation: CSVEVPGQVNTGELFF.